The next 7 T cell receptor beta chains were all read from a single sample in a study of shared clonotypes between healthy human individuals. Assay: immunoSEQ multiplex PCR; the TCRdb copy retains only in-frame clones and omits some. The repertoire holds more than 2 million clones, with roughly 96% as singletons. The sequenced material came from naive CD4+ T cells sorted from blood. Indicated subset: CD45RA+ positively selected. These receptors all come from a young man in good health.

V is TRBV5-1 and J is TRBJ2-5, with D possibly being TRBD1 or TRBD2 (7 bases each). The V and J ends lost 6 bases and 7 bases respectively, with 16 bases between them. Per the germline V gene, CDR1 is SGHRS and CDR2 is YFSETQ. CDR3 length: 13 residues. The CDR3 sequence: CASKEGGGWTQYF. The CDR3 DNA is TGCGCCAGCAAGGAGGGAGGGGGCTGGACCCAGTACTTC.

This CDR3 reads CASSLATGTTEAFF. Here the CDR3 DNA reads TGTGCCAGCAGCTTAGCCACAGGGACCACTGAAGCTTTCTTT. The chain couples TRBV11-2 to TRBJ1-1; weak D call: TRBD1 (6 bases). Trimming stripped 1 base from V and 4 bases from J, with 10 bases between. The CDR3 sequence is 14 residues long. Germline-derived CDR1 and CDR2 are SGHAT and FQNNGV. Using reference TRBV11-2 and TRBJ1-1 for the parts outside the CDR3, the full variable domain is EAGVAQSPRYKIIEKRQSVAFWCNPISGHATLYWYQQILGQGPKLLIQFQNNGVVDDSQLPKDRFSAERLKGVDSTLKIQPAKLEDSAVYLCASSLATGTTEAFFGQGTRLTVV.

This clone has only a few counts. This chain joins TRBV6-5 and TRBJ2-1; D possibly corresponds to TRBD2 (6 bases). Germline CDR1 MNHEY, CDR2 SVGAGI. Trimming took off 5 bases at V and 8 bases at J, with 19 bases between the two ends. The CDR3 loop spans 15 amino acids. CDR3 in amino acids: CASSTRTLGGDEQFF. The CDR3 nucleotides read TGTGCCAGCAGTACGCGGACCCTGGGGGGTGATGAGCAGTTCTTC.

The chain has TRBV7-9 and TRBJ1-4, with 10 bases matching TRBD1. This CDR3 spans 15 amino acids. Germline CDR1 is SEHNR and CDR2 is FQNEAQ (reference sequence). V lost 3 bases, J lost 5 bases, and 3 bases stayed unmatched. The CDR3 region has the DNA TGTGCCAGCAGCTTGGACAGGGGGTGGAATGAAAAACTGTTTTTT. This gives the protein CASSLDRGWNEKLFF.

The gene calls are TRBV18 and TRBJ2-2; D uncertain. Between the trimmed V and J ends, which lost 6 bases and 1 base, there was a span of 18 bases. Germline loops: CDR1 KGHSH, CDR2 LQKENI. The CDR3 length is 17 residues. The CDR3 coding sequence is TGTGCCAGCTCTCTCAACCTCAGGATCTTGAACACCGGGGAGCTGTTTTTT. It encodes CASSLNLRILNTGELFF.

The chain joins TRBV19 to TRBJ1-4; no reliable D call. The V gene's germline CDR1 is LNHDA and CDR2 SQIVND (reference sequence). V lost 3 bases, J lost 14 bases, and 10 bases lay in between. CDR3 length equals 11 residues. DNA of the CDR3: TGTGCCAGTAGTATCCGTTTTTCTCTGTTTTTT. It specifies CASSIRFSLFF.

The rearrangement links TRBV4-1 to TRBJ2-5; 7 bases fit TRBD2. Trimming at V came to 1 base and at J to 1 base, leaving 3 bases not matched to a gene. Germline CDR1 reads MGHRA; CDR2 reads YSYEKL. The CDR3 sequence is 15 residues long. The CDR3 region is CASSQAGGTQETQYF. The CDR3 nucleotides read TGCGCCAGCAGCCAAGCGGGGGGAACCCAAGAGACCCAGTACTTC.